The table lists the clone carrying this TCR beta chain with a few counts. The antigen remains undetermined. This record belongs to a study of blood T cells in healthy people across ages. Study-level points and caveats: When one million T cells were used, diversity estimates were thought to be underestimates.

Unmatched junction bases numbered 9, after V lost 5 bases and J lost 5 bases. This CDR3 spans 15 amino acids. From germline, CDR1 is DFQATT and CDR2 SNEGSKA (reference sequence). A sample-barcoded 5' primer and a J-beta primer mix were used in a second PCR of roughly 6 to 11 cycles. MiXCR, run by TCRdb on the 5' RACE reads, gives a single entry per CDR3 protein. The data hold around 620,000 distinct CDR3 sequences, with approximately 25% observed a single time. Each donor supplied around 9.9 milliliters of peripheral blood. Sequenced: blood. This chain connects TRBV20-1 to TRBJ2-3; 11 positions agree with TRBD2. This TCR was sampled from a woman in her seventies in good health. For the CDR3, the DNA is TGCAGTGCTTTCCTTCTAGCGGGGGGAAAAGATACGCAGTATTTT. This sequence encodes CSAFLLAGGKDTQYF.